A selection of T cell receptor beta chains follows, all from one sample in a study of CD8 T cells in ankylosing spondylitis. A single record per CDR3 protein comes from TCRdb applying MiXCR to the 5' RACE reads. This sample yields some 130,000 distinct CDR3 sequences, of which approximately 10% are seen a single time; about 4% belongs to the top ten. Sequencing used blood, either unsorted or a sorted T cell fraction (not recorded which). Receptors were obtained from a female donor with ankylosing spondylitis or in good health (not recorded which). Both conserved end residues are part of each CDR3. The D gene is left open where the match is weak. Rows may omit the clone size; those that give it use once, few, many or a size class.

j_call | d_call | v_call | clone_size | cdr3_nt | cdr3_aa
TRBJ1-1 | . | TRBV5-1 | many | TGCGCCAGCAGCTTGGGTCCTAAAGGGGAACTCTTTACTGAAGCTTTCTTT | CASSLGPKGELFTEAFF
TRBJ2-5 | . | TRBV18 | once | TGTGCCAGCTCACCATCTTATTCGGGGGCTTTGGAGACCCAGTACTTC | CASSPSYSGALETQYF
TRBJ1-1 | . | TRBV30 | many | TGTGCCTCGGGCAGGTTGGGCCTGAACACTGAAGCTTTCTTT | CASGRLGLNTEAFF
TRBJ2-2 | . | TRBV6-1 | . | TGTGCCAGCAGTGAGCGACAGGGAGGTTGGTCCGGGGAGCTGTTTTTT | CASSERQGGWSGELFF
TRBJ2-5 | . | TRBV7-2 | many | TGTGCCAGCAGCGCCCGTAGATTTGAGACCCAGTACTTC | CASSARRFETQYF
TRBJ1-1 | . | TRBV20-1 | many | TGCAGTGCTAGAGCGTGGGCTGAAGCTTTCTTT | CSARAWAEAFF
TRBJ2-2 | . | TRBV7-7 | . | TGTGCCAGCAGCCAAACAGTTAACACCGGGGAGCTGTTTTTT | CASSQTVNTGELFF
TRBJ1-2 | . | TRBV7-2 | few | TGTGCCAGCAGCTTGAGAGGGTGGGGCTACACCTTC | CASSLRGWGYTF
TRBJ1-6 | . | TRBV12-3/TRBV12-4 | many | TGTGCCAGCCAAACGCAGGGGACGAATTCACCCCTCCACTTT | CASQTQGTNSPLHF
TRBJ2-5 | TRBD2 | TRBV29-1 | many | TGCAGCGTTGCGGGAGGGAATGAGAAGACCCAGTACTTC | CSVAGGNEKTQYF
TRBJ2-7 | . | TRBV21-1 | . | TGTGCCAGCGGGGTCCCCAGCGGGTACGAGCAGTACTTC | CASGVPSGYEQYF
TRBJ2-3 | TRBD2 | TRBV6-5 | many | TGTGCCAGCAGTTACGACATACTAGCGGTGGGTCCAGATACGCAGTATTTT | CASSYDILAVGPDTQYF
TRBJ2-1 | . | TRBV5-1 | . | TGCGCCAGCAGCTTGGCCACCGGGACAAGGGGGGAAGAGCAGTTCTTC | CASSLATGTRGEEQFF
TRBJ2-3 | . | TRBV10-2 | many | TGCGCCAGCGTAGGGGCAGATACGCAGTATTTT | CASVGADTQYF
TRBJ2-7 | . | TRBV28 | many | TGTGCCAGCAGCCTCACTGGACCTTCCTACGAGCAGTACTTC | CASSLTGPSYEQYF
TRBJ2-5 | . | TRBV11-3 | . | TGTGCCAGCAGCTTAGAAGGAGGTACAAAAGGGACCCAGTACTTC | CASSLEGGTKGTQYF
TRBJ1-4 | TRBD1 | TRBV5-6 | . | TGTGCCAGGGCCGCCGGGACAGGGGGGAGGGATGAAAAACTGTTTTTT | CARAAGTGGRDEKLFF
TRBJ1-1 | TRBD1 | TRBV19 | many | TGTGCCAGTAGTTGGGAGGGGGCCACTGAAGCTTTCTTT | CASSWEGATEAFF
TRBJ1-5 | . | TRBV23-1 | many | TGCGCCAGCAGTCAATATCAGGATAGCAATCAGCCCCAGCATTTT | CASSQYQDSNQPQHF
TRBJ2-1 | TRBD2 | TRBV6-5 | many | TGTGCCAGCAGATCATCCGGGACTAGCGGGGGGATCTCCTACAATGAGCAGTTCTTC | CASRSSGTSGGISYNEQFF
TRBJ1-1 | . | TRBV7-9 | many | TGTGCCAGCAGCTTGCGCCACAGAGTGAACACTGAAGCTTTCTTT | CASSLRHRVNTEAFF
TRBJ1-1 | . | TRBV5-1 | . | TGCGCCAGCAGCCAAGACAGTCTGAACACTGAAGCTTTCTTT | CASSQDSLNTEAFF
TRBJ1-1 | . | TRBV18 | many | TGTGCCAGCTCACCGGGAGGGGCTAAGAACACTGAAGCTTTCTTT | CASSPGGAKNTEAFF
TRBJ2-7 | . | TRBV28 | many | TGTGCCAGCAGTTTTTGGGGCGAGCAGTACTTC | CASSFWGEQYF
TRBJ2-1 | TRBD2 | TRBV12-3/TRBV12-4 | few | TGTGCCAGCAGTTTAAGGGGGACGACTAGCGGGACCTACAATGAGCAGTTCTTC | CASSLRGTTSGTYNEQFF
TRBJ2-5 | . | TRBV5-6 | many | TGTGCCAGCAGCTTGGAACTGAGGGGGACCCAGTACTTC | CASSLELRGTQYF
TRBJ2-1 | . | TRBV5-1 | . | TGCGCCAGCAGCTTGGACTGGTACAATGAGCAGTTCTTC | CASSLDWYNEQFF
TRBJ2-1 | TRBD2 | TRBV18 | many | TGTGCCAGCTCACCAATTGGGACTAGCGGCTACAATGAGCAGTTCTTC | CASSPIGTSGYNEQFF
TRBJ1-2 | TRBD1 | TRBV20-1 | many | TGCAGTGCTAGGAGGGGGCTGAACTATGGCTACACCTTC | CSARRGLNYGYTF
TRBJ1-1 | TRBD1 | TRBV10-3 | . | TGTGCCATCACCGGGACAGGGCCCACTGAAGCTTTCTTT | CAITGTGPTEAFF
TRBJ2-2 | TRBD2 | TRBV20-1 | many | TGCAGTGCTAGAGGACTAGCGGGCATAAACACCGGGGAGCTGTTTTTT | CSARGLAGINTGELFF
TRBJ1-5 | . | TRBV28 | many | TGTGCCAGCTCTCAGGGGATTGGTGCTCAGCCCCAGCATTTT | CASSQGIGAQPQHF
TRBJ2-5 | . | TRBV7-7 | . | TGTGCCAGCAGCTTTGATAGCGTTCGAGAGACCCAGTACTTC | CASSFDSVRETQYF
TRBJ1-2 | . | TRBV18 | . | TGTGCCAGCTCACCGCAGGGCCAGCCAAATTATGGCTACACCTTC | CASSPQGQPNYGYTF
TRBJ1-2 | TRBD1 | TRBV5-6 | many | TGTGCCAGCAGCTTGCTAAGGGACAGGGTGGAAGGCTACACCTTC | CASSLLRDRVEGYTF
TRBJ1-3 | . | TRBV10-2 | many | TGCGCCAGCAGTGCCCCCGGAAACACCATATATTTT | CASSAPGNTIYF
TRBJ2-1 | TRBD2 | TRBV19 | many | TGTGCCAGTAGTATACGGACTAGCGGGGTCAATGAGCAGTTCTTC | CASSIRTSGVNEQFF
TRBJ1-1 | TRBD1 | TRBV28 | . | TGTGCCAGCAGAGCGGGACAGGGGACGACTGAAGCTTTCTTT | CASRAGQGTTEAFF
TRBJ2-1 | TRBD2 | TRBV5-5 | . | TGTGCCAGCAGCTCCCGGGGGGTCCTCTCCTACAATGAGCAGTTCTTC | CASSSRGVLSYNEQFF
TRBJ1-1 | TRBD1 | TRBV11-2 | many | TGTGCCAGCAGCCTCAGACAGGGGCGTGAGACTGAAGCTTTCTTT | CASSLRQGRETEAFF
TRBJ2-5 | . | TRBV12-3/TRBV12-4 | many | TGTGCCAGCAGCCCGGAGGAAGAGACCCAGTACTTC | CASSPEEETQYF
TRBJ2-1 | . | TRBV19 | few | TGTGCCAGTAGTAGGGCAGGGAGTAACAATGAGCAGTTCTTC | CASSRAGSNNEQFF
TRBJ1-1 | . | TRBV5-6 | many | TGTGCCAGCAGCTTTCCGCGGTTGTTGAACACTGAAGCTTTCTTT | CASSFPRLLNTEAFF
TRBJ2-4 | TRBD1 | TRBV5-5 | many | TGTGCCAGCAGCTTATGGGGGACAGGAGGGTCTACCAAAAACATTCAGTACTTC | CASSLWGTGGSTKNIQYF
TRBJ1-1 | . | TRBV7-6 | many | TGTGCCAGCAGCTTTACACGGGGAAGGGACACTGAAGCTTTCTTT | CASSFTRGRDTEAFF
TRBJ2-7 | . | TRBV9 | few | TGTGCCAGCAGCGTAGAAACAGGAGGTTCCTACGAGCAGTACTTC | CASSVETGGSYEQYF
TRBJ2-7 | TRBD2 | TRBV5-1 | many | TGCGCCAGCAGCTTGGGCGGGAGGACTTCCTACGAGCAGTACTTC | CASSLGGRTSYEQYF
TRBJ2-3 | . | TRBV2 | few | TGTGCCAGCGATAGGGTAGCGGACACAGATACGCAGTATTTT | CASDRVADTDTQYF
TRBJ1-1 | TRBD1 | TRBV29-1 | few | TGCAGCGTTGCGCCCAGGGGGACCACTGAAGCTTTCTTT | CSVAPRGTTEAFF
TRBJ1-1 | TRBD1 | TRBV20-1 | many | TGCAGTGCTAGAGGCCGGACAGGGCCGAACACTGAAGCTTTCTTT | CSARGRTGPNTEAFF